This T cell receptor (beta chain) was profiled in a study of PD-1 blockade in classical Hodgkin lymphoma. General study findings and limits: CD4+ TCR diversity climbed significantly by C4D1, unlike CD8+ TCR diversity. Complete responders showed a baseline diversity that resembled the diversity of newly diagnosed patients.

Time point specified: cycle 4 day 1 (C4D1), after less than 7 weeks of nivolumab. Each and every patient relapsed after autologous stem cell transplantation, and patients got differing brentuximab vedotin exposure. Clones were read by immunoSEQ multiplex PCR, and TCRdb kept only the in-frame ones, dropping some. The repertoire consists of 50,000 or so clones, with around nine tenths occurring once and the leading ten covering approximately 6.9%. The V gene end was trimmed by 0 bases and the J gene end by 6 bases; junction bases not matched to a gene: 10. The CDR3 runs 16 residues. Per the germline V gene, CDR1 is LGHNA and CDR2 is YNFKEQ. As regards this clone: Its antigen remains unknown.

This specimen was peripheral blood mononuclear cells (PBMCs), taken before the fourth cycle of nivolumab. The chain carries TRBV4-2 and TRBJ2-7; 8 nucleotides match TRBD2. The clonotype comes from a human donor with classical Hodgkin lymphoma. The CDR3 DNA reads TGTGCCAGCAGCCAAGATAGAAGCGGGAGTAGGATCGAGCAGTACTTC. This encodes CASSQDRSGSRIEQYF.